The entry below describes one T cell receptor beta chain. Profiling relied on immunoSEQ multiplex PCR, and the TCRdb table lists in-frame clones only, not all of them. The sample lists roughly 230,000 clones, roughly 84% occurring once. The record originates from a study of blood T cell repertoires in COVID-19. Germline-derived CDR1 and CDR2 are LNHDA and SQIVND (reference sequence). CDR3 size: 17 residues. The V end lost 3 bases, the J end lost 2 bases, and 19 bases lay between the germline ends. J is TRBJ1-2 and V is TRBV19; possibly TRBD1 for D (6 bases). Input material: peripheral blood. The source of this sequence is a man between 35 and 55 years old with acute or convalescent COVID-19. The chain's CDR3 is CASSIIETGSGNYGYTF. CDR3 sequence (DNA): TGTGCCAGTAGTATCATAGAAACAGGGTCGGGGAACTATGGCTACACCTTC.